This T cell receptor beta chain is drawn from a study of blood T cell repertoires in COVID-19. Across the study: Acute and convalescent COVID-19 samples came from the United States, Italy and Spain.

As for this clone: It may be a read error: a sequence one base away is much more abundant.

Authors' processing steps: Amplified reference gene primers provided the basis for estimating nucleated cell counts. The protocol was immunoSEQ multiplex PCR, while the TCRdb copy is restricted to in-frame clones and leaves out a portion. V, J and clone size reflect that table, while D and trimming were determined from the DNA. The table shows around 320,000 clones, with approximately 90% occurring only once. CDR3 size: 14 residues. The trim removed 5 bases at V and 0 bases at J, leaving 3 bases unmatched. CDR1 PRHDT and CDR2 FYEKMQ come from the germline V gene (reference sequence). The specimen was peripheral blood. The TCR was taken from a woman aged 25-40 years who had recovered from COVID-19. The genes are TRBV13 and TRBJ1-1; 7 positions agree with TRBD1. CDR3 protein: CASSLGTVNTEAFF. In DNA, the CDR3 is TGTGCCAGCAGCCTCGGGACAGTGAACACTGAAGCTTTCTTT.